Each of the 32 T cell receptor beta chains below was sequenced from the same sample in a study of identical twins. TCRdb re-analysed the 5' RACE reads in MiXCR, keeping a single row per CDR3 protein. The sample has about 240,000 distinct CDR3 sequences; approximately 7.3% are singletons. These data were also filed under a second study, of yellow fever vaccine responses in identical twins.

Sequencing was carried out using CD8+ T cells sorted from blood. These receptors were taken from a woman under 30 in good health.

This clonotype came up many times. The chain employs TRBV29-1 and TRBJ2-5, with D hard to call. This CDR3 comprises 12 residues. Per germline, CDR1 SQVTM and CDR2 ANQGSEA. Trimming stripped 5 bases from V and 3 bases from J, with 10 bases between. For the CDR3, the DNA is TGCAGCGTTATGACATATGAAGAGACCCAGTACTTC. Its translation is CSVMTYEETQYF.

This chain links TRBV5-6 with TRBJ2-3; 7 bases fit TRBD1. This CDR3 spans 16 amino acids. With 4 bases clipped from V and 0 bases from J, the junction kept 8 bases outside the gene matches. The germline V gene encodes CDR1 SGHDT and CDR2 YYEEEE. Here the CDR3 reads CASSTDDRVSTDTQYF. CDR3 DNA sequence: TGTGCCAGCAGCACTGACGACAGGGTGAGCACAGATACGCAGTATTTT.

This clonotype was observed at least ten times. The chain combines TRBV20-1 with TRBJ2-1, with TRBD2 matching over 10 bases. CDR1 and CDR2 (germline): DFQATT, SNEGSKA (reference sequence). The ends lost 1 base at V and 8 bases at J; junction bases unmatched: 8. This CDR3 is 15 amino acids long. DNA for the CDR3: TGCAGTGCTAGAGGCCTAGCGGGAGAGATCGATGAGCAGTTCTTC. Translation: CSARGLAGEIDEQFF.

The chain combines TRBV2 with TRBJ2-1; 10 nucleotides agree with TRBD2. Germline-derived CDR1 and CDR2 are SNHLY and FYNNEI. The length of the CDR3 is 17 residues. Unmatched junction bases numbered 6, after V lost 3 bases and J lost 1 base. The CDR3: CASSEASGGASYNEQFF. The CDR3 coding sequence is TGTGCCAGCAGTGAGGCCAGCGGGGGGGCATCCTACAATGAGCAGTTCTTC.

This clonotype has a handful of counts. The V and J genes are TRBV5-1 and TRBJ1-2, with D possibly TRBD1 on 5 matching bases. The V and J ends lost 1 base and 7 bases respectively, with 20 bases between them. This CDR3 is 16 amino acids long. CDR1 SGHRS and CDR2 YFSETQ come from the germline V gene. In nucleotides, the CDR3 is TGCGCCAGCAGCTTGAACCGGGACCCCGTCGCCGGTGGCTACACCTTC. Translating it yields CASSLNRDPVAGGYTF.

This clonotype has a count of ten or more. The chain combines TRBV12-3 or TRBV12-4 with TRBJ2-3; D remains unclear. The CDR3 extends over 12 amino acids. Trimming removed 5 bases at V and 6 bases at J, with 9 bases between. CDR3 bases: TGTGCCAGCAGTCTGGGTAGGGATACGCAGTATTTT. Translating gives CASSLGRDTQYF.

This clonotype was seen only a few times. The chain has TRBV5-6 and TRBJ2-7, with D uncertain. The CDR3 is 13 amino acids. Germline values: CDR1 SGHDT, CDR2 YYEEEE. V lost 3 bases and J lost 2, with 9 bases in between. Here the CDR3 reads CASSYNNAYEQYF. The CDR3 region has the DNA TGTGCCAGCAGCTATAACAACGCCTACGAGCAGTACTTC.

The genes are TRBV5-5 and TRBJ2-3; the match to TRBD2 covers 13 bases. The junction had 11 bases not matched to a gene; V was cut back by 4 bases and J by 9 bases. Germline CDR1 and CDR2: SGHKS and YYEKEE (reference sequence). The length of the CDR3 is 16 residues. As DNA, the CDR3 is TGTGCCAGCAGCCCCGGGACTAGCGGGGTCATAGGGACGCAGTATTTT. Protein sequence: CASSPGTSGVIGTQYF.

This clonotype was counted many times. The chain recombines TRBV24-1 with TRBJ1-5, with D hard to call. The CDR3 spans 12 residues. Germline V gene data show CDR1 as KGHDR and CDR2 as SFDVKD. V lost 6 bases to trimming and J lost 7 bases, with 9 bases between them. Written as DNA, the CDR3 is TGTGCCACCAGTAGGGCTGGCCAGCCCCAGCATTTT. Translating gives CATSRAGQPQHF.

J is TRBJ2-1 and V is TRBV7-6; D unresolved. The germline CDR1 and CDR2 sequences are SGHVS and FNYEAQ. The CDR3 covers 16 residues. The V end lost 1 base, the J end lost 6 bases, and 16 bases lay between the germline ends. The CDR3 region has the DNA TGTGCCAGCAGCTTAGTCCCGCCGGCACGGCGCAATGAGCAGTTCTTC. Protein product: CASSLVPPARRNEQFF.

The sample holds many counts of this clonotype. The V gene is TRBV12-3 or TRBV12-4, the J gene TRBJ1-2; the D is unclear. Trimming pared 3 bases from V and 4 bases from J, leaving 9 bases between. CDR3 length equals 13 residues. CDR3 DNA sequence: TGTGCCAGCAGTTTCCCCCTGGCCTATGGCTACACCTTC. Protein: CASSFPLAYGYTF.

The genes are TRBV3-1 and TRBJ2-7; TRBD1 aligns across 9 bases. Germline assignment: CDR1 LGHDT and CDR2 YNNKEL (reference sequence). The CDR3 consists of 21 residues. The V and J ends lost 3 bases and 0 bases, in that order; junction bases with no gene match: 21. The CDR3 reads CASSQDRRDREVLPSSYEQYF. The CDR3 DNA is TGTGCCAGCAGCCAGGATCGAAGGGACAGGGAAGTACTTCCCAGCTCCTACGAGCAGTACTTC.

To note about this clonotype: The junction departs from the called germline gene at one end, perhaps through a read error. The chain couples TRBV7-9 to TRBJ2-5; 9 nucleotides line up with TRBD2. CDR1 is SEHNR, CDR2 FQNEAQ, per germline (reference sequence). CDR3 length: 14 amino acids. CDR3 coding DNA: TGTGCCAGCAGCTCGACTAGCGGCCAAGAGGCCCAGTACTTC. Amino acid sequence: CASSSTSGQEAQYF.

This clonotype was picked up many times. V and J are TRBV15 and TRBJ2-7; D remains unclear. The CDR3 consists of 15 residues. Deletions cut 5 bases from V and 7 bases from J, with 21 bases between. Germline CDR1 reads LNHNV; CDR2 reads YYDKDF (reference sequence). CDR3 nucleotide sequence: TGTGCCACCAGCCCAAAACCCGGGCCGCGTATTGAGCAGTACGTC. It is translated as CATSPKPGPRIEQYV.

The chain joins TRBV5-6 to TRBJ2-1; D might be TRBD2 (5 bases). Looked up from germline, CDR1 is SGHDT and CDR2 is YYEEEE. The V end lost 4 bases, the J end lost 6 bases, and 8 bases lay between the germline ends. The CDR3 consists of 12 residues. This CDR3 is CASSPEANEQFF. The CDR3 DNA reads TGTGCCAGCAGCCCGGAGGCCAATGAGCAGTTCTTC. Looking up the rest from reference TRBV5-6 and TRBJ2-1 gives the full variable domain: DAGVTQSPTHLIKTRGQQVTLRCSPKSGHDTVSWYQQALGQGPQFIFQYYEEEERQRGNFPDRFSGHQFPNYSSELNVNALLLGDSALYLCASSPEANEQFFGPGTRLTVL.

This chain links TRBV12-3 or TRBV12-4 with TRBJ2-7, with 7 bases identical to TRBD1. This CDR3 region has 14 residues. Trimming removed 3 bases from V and 2 bases from J; junction bases left unmatched: 4. In DNA form, the CDR3 reads TGTGCCAGCAGTTTTTGGCAGGGGGCCTACGAGCAGTACTTC. It yields the protein CASSFWQGAYEQYF.

This clonotype was observed a handful of times. The CDR3 DNA follows: TGTGCCAGCAGCTCCGGGACTAGCGGTAGCACAGATACGCAGTATTTT. This codes for CASSSGTSGSTDTQYF. The chain uses TRBV7-9 and TRBJ2-3; 11 positions match TRBD2. The CDR3 is 16 residues long. The V gene end was trimmed by 4 bases and the J gene end by 0 bases; junction bases not matched to a gene: 3. Germline CDR1 and CDR2: SEHNR and FQNEAQ (reference sequence).

This chain uses TRBV4-1 with TRBJ2-2; TRBD1 might be the D (6 bases). The CDR3 length is 18 residues. The V end was cut by 3 bases, the J end by 1 base, with 18 bases between. The germline V gene encodes CDR1 MGHRA and CDR2 YSYEKL. The CDR3 region is CASSQSPGHLRNTGELFF. The CDR3, as DNA: TGCGCCAGCAGCCAGTCGCCGGGACACCTAAGGAACACCGGGGAGCTGTTTTTT.

In its sample, this clonotype was seen many times. The chain couples TRBV29-1 to TRBJ2-3; tentatively, D is TRBD2 (7 bases). The V gene lost 3 bases and the J gene lost 12 bases, with 16 bases spanning the gap. CDR3 length: 12 amino acids. Per germline, CDR1 SQVTM and CDR2 ANQGSEA. The CDR3 loop reads CSVDPLAGAQYF. CDR3 in DNA: TGCAGCGTTGACCCCCTGGCGGGGGCCCAGTATTTT.

This clonotype was counted at least ten times. The genes are TRBV6-1 and TRBJ1-5; tentative D call: TRBD1 (5 bases). Germline assignment: CDR1 MNHNS and CDR2 SASEGT. CDR3 length equals 15 residues. The V gene lost 3 bases and the J gene lost 1 base, with 10 bases spanning the gap. The CDR3 DNA follows: TGTGCCAGCAGTGATAGGGGTGGGAGCAATCAGCCCCAGCATTTT. Translated: CASSDRGGSNQPQHF.

This clonotype was seen a handful of times. V is TRBV12-3 or TRBV12-4 and J is TRBJ2-1, with TRBD2 matching over 8 bases. This CDR3 comprises 14 residues. The V segment lost 6 bases and the J segment 7 bases; nucleotides outside the gene matches: 8. The CDR3 reads CASRAGGPHNEQFF. CDR3 DNA: TGTGCCAGCAGGGCGGGGGGCCCGCATAATGAGCAGTTCTTC.

Many counts were recorded for this clonotype. The chain employs TRBV11-2 and TRBJ1-1; D perhaps matches TRBD1 (6 bases). Trimming cost V 1 base and J 1 base, with 13 bases left between them. CDR1 is SGHAT, CDR2 FQNNGV, per germline. The CDR3 extends over 16 amino acids. CDR3 region: CASSLGGRGKNTEAFF. The CDR3 DNA follows: TGTGCCAGCAGCTTAGGGGGCAGGGGCAAGAACACTGAAGCTTTCTTT.

This clonotype showed up just a few times. This chain connects TRBV27 to TRBJ2-3, with D unclear. The CDR3 is 18 amino acids. V gave up 3 bases and J gave up 5 bases, with 24 bases separating them. Germline assignment: CDR1 MNHEY and CDR2 SMNVEV (reference sequence). CDR3 DNA sequence: TGTGCCAGCAGTTTGGCCTTCATTGCAGCCCCCGTGGGAGATACGCAGTATTTT. Its protein is CASSLAFIAAPVGDTQYF.

The J gene is TRBJ2-3, the V gene TRBV12-3 or TRBV12-4; D perhaps matches TRBD2 (6 bases). Trimming took 4 bases from V and 4 from J, leaving 15 bases between them. CDR3 length equals 15 residues. CDR3 coding DNA: TGTGCCAGCAGTTCGGCCGGGAGTAAAGCAGATACGCAGTATTTT. This gives the protein CASSSAGSKADTQYF.

The rearrangement joins TRBV4-1 to TRBJ2-3, with TRBD2 matching over 10 bases. J lost 3 bases, V lost 6 bases, and 6 bases had no gene match. CDR3 length: 15 amino acids. Germline CDR1 reads MGHRA; CDR2 reads YSYEKL. This CDR3 reads CASRVSSGSTDTQYF. Here the CDR3 DNA reads TGCGCCAGCAGAGTTTCTAGCGGGAGTACAGATACGCAGTATTTT.

This clonotype was seen at least ten times. The chain uses TRBV24-1 and TRBJ2-1, with D perhaps TRBD2 (5 bases). Germline V gene lookup returns CDR1 KGHDR and CDR2 SFDVKD. Trimming removed 8 bases from V and 0 bases from J, with 7 bases in between. CDR3 length: 13 amino acids. CDR3 sequence (DNA): TGTGCCACCACTGCGGGCTCCTACAATGAGCAGTTCTTC. It yields the protein CATTAGSYNEQFF.

This clonotype was counted between two and nine times. This chain joins TRBV5-1 and TRBJ2-7, with 8 bases identical to TRBD2. This CDR3 contains 17 residues. The V gene's germline CDR1 is SGHRS and CDR2 YFSETQ. V lost 0 bases and J lost 3; bases outside the gene matches: 11. The CDR3, as DNA: TGCGCCAGCAGCTTGGAACCCCCGGGACTAGGTTTCTACGAGCAGTACGTC. This translates into CASSLEPPGLGFYEQYV.

This clonotype was seen repeatedly, ten times or more. This rearrangement joins TRBV2 to TRBJ1-3; tentatively, D is TRBD1 (6 bases). The germline gives CDR1 SNHLY, CDR2 FYNNEI. This CDR3 comprises 18 residues. Between the trimmed V and J ends, which lost 3 bases and 0 bases, there was a span of 18 bases. The CDR3 loop reads CASSERPWDTSSGNTIYF. DNA of the CDR3: TGTGCCAGCAGTGAGAGGCCCTGGGACACCTCCTCTGGAAACACCATATATTTT.

This chain connects TRBV28 to TRBJ2-5, with a tentative D call TRBD2 (5 bases). Trimming shortened V by 5 bases and J by 5 bases, and 18 bases separated the two germline ends. This CDR3 is 15 amino acids long. CDR1 is MDHEN and CDR2 is SYDVKM in the germline V gene. CDR3 nucleotide sequence: TGTGCCAGCAGTAGCGGACTTAGGCTTCCCGAGACCCAGTACTTC. It specifies CASSSGLRLPETQYF.

This clonotype was seen at least ten times. The V call is TRBV7-9, the J call TRBJ2-7, with 8 nucleotides matching TRBD2. Germline lookup yields CDR1 SEHNR and CDR2 FQNEAQ (reference sequence). V was pared by 5 bases and J by 2 bases, with 8 bases of the junction left unmatched. This CDR3 spans 15 amino acids. This CDR3 is CASSTPGLETYEQYF. The CDR3 DNA follows: TGTGCCAGCAGCACCCCGGGACTAGAAACCTACGAGCAGTACTTC.

The chain has TRBV15 and TRBJ2-7; D not resolved. The germline V and J ends were trimmed by 3 bases and 3 bases, with 9 bases remaining between them. The germline gives CDR1 LNHNV, CDR2 YYDKDF (reference sequence). This CDR3 has 13 residues. CDR3 region: CATSSGPSYEQYV. In nucleotides, the CDR3 is TGTGCCACCAGCAGCGGCCCTAGCTACGAGCAGTACGTC.

This clonotype was picked up many times. The chain couples TRBV24-1 to TRBJ2-1, with D maybe TRBD2 (6 bases). This CDR3 comprises 17 residues. Germline V gives CDR1 KGHDR, CDR2 SFDVKD. Trimming removed 4 bases from V and 0 bases from J, with 15 bases in between. CDR3: CATSDRRAGSSYNEQFF. CDR3 nucleotides: TGTGCCACCAGTGACCGCAGAGCGGGTAGCTCCTACAATGAGCAGTTCTTC.